Listed below are T cell receptor beta chains from one sample, sequenced in a study of blood T cell repertoires in COVID-19. The data were produced by immunoSEQ multiplex PCR, yet TCRdb's version contains in-frame clones alone and is incomplete. The sample lists more than 300,000 clones; roughly 91% were seen once. The sequenced sample consisted of PBMCs or T cells enriched from blood (not recorded which). The source is a woman aged 18-35 years who had recovered from COVID-19. CDR3s include the opening cysteine and the closing phenylalanine or tryptophan. The D gene is left open where the match is weak. Clone size is shown for a subset of rows, as once, few, many or a class of expanded clone.

v_gene	abundance	j_gene	d_gene	CDR3aa	CDR3nt
TRBV7-9	few	TRBJ1-1	NA	CASSPGGMSNTEAFF	TGTGCCAGCTCGCCGGGAGGGATGTCGAACACTGAAGCTTTCTTT
TRBV5-1	NA	TRBJ2-1	NA	CASSFTMDNEQFF	TGCGCCAGCAGCTTTACAATGGACAATGAGCAGTTCTTC
TRBV13	NA	TRBJ2-7	NA	CASSPQGKYEQYF	TGTGCCAGCAGCCCTCAGGGGAAGTACGAGCAGTACTTC
TRBV6-2/TRBV6-3	NA	TRBJ2-1	NA	CASSSGGLNEQFF	TGTGCCAGCAGTTCCGGGGGGCTGAATGAGCAGTTCTTC
TRBV6-6	NA	TRBJ2-2	NA	CASSYRATTGELFF	TGTGCCAGCAGTTACCGAGCGACCACCGGGGAGCTGTTTTTT
TRBV5-4	NA	TRBJ2-7	TRBD2	CASSLEERDPTYEQYF	TGTGCCAGCAGCTTGGAAGAGCGGGACCCTACCTACGAGCAGTACTTC
TRBV10-3	NA	TRBJ1-2	TRBD1	CAISESEGANYGYTF	TGTGCCATCAGTGAGTCGGAGGGGGCAAACTATGGCTACACCTTC
TRBV27	NA	TRBJ2-2	NA	CASSTPLGLGTGELFF	TGTGCCAGCAGCACGCCGCTGGGGCTTGGGACCGGGGAGCTGTTTTTT
TRBV4-3	NA	TRBJ2-7	NA	CASSYRETSYEQYF	TGCGCCAGCAGCTACAGGGAGACCTCCTACGAGCAGTACTTC
TRBV28	NA	TRBJ2-7	NA	CASRPGSYEQYF	TGTGCCAGCAGGCCAGGGTCCTACGAGCAGTACTTC
TRBV16	NA	TRBJ1-2	NA	CASSPDWSYGYTF	TGTGCCAGCAGCCCCGACTGGAGCTATGGCTACACCTTC
TRBV7-2	NA	TRBJ1-4	NA	CASRIGGGELFF	TGTGCCAGCCGAATAGGGGGTGGGGAACTGTTTTTT
TRBV18	NA	TRBJ1-5	NA	CASSPRQDSNQPQHF	TGTGCCAGCTCACCACGACAGGACAGCAATCAGCCCCAGCATTTT
TRBV2	NA	TRBJ1-1	NA	CASSERIGRGNTEAFF	TGTGCCAGCAGTGAAAGGATTGGCAGGGGGAACACTGAAGCTTTCTTT
TRBV28	NA	TRBJ2-7	TRBD1	CASLSDRNEQYF	TGTGCCAGCTTATCGGACAGGAACGAGCAGTACTTC
TRBV29-1	NA	TRBJ1-2	NA	CSMVALSGHNYGYTF	TGCAGCATGGTGGCGCTCTCGGGACACAACTATGGCTACACCTTC
TRBV6-1	many	TRBJ2-7	TRBD2	CASSEGEGFYEQYF	TGTGCCAGCAGTGAGGGGGAGGGTTTCTACGAGCAGTACTTC
TRBV5-1	NA	TRBJ1-1	NA	CASSLPGLNTEAFF	TGCGCCAGCAGCTTGCCAGGTCTCAACACTGAAGCTTTCTTT
TRBV10-1	NA	TRBJ2-3	TRBD1	CASSDHGTGADTQYF	TGCGCCAGCAGTGACCACGGGACAGGTGCAGATACGCAGTATTTT
TRBV11-1	NA	TRBJ2-6	NA	CASSLLRTSGANVLTF	TGTGCCAGCAGCTTATTGAGAACCTCTGGGGCCAACGTCCTGACTTTC
TRBV5-1	NA	TRBJ1-2	NA	CASSLTGMANYGYTF	TGCGCCAGCAGCCTGACCGGGATGGCTAACTATGGCTACACCTTC
TRBV10-3	NA	TRBJ2-7	TRBD1	CAISDGTGSREQYF	TGTGCCATCAGTGATGGGACAGGGTCGCGCGAGCAGTACTTC
TRBV5-6	NA	TRBJ1-2	NA	CASSRLINYGYTF	TGTGCCAGCAGCAGACTAATTAACTATGGCTACACCTTC
TRBV7-3	NA	TRBJ2-2	NA	CASSLSSAGGELFF	TGTGCCAGCAGCTTAAGTAGCGCCGGGGGGGAGCTGTTTTTT
TRBV24-1	NA	TRBJ1-4	NA	CATSQAVKSQQKLFF	TGTGCCACCAGCCAGGCCGTAAAGTCCCAACAAAAACTGTTTTTT
TRBV9	NA	TRBJ1-6	NA	CASSHIGGSNSPLHF	TGTGCCAGCAGCCATATTGGGGGCTCAAATTCACCCCTCCACTTT
TRBV6-5	NA	TRBJ2-7	NA	CASSYTVGVEQYF	TGTGCCAGCAGTTACACCGTCGGAGTTGAGCAGTACTTC
TRBV29-1	NA	TRBJ1-1	TRBD1	CSVYGQGAEAFF	TGCAGCGTTTACGGACAGGGGGCAGAAGCTTTCTTT
TRBV6-2/TRBV6-3	NA	TRBJ1-2	NA	CASSSKWGGSGYGYTF	TGTGCCAGCAGTTCCAAATGGGGGGGGTCAGGCTATGGCTACACCTTC
TRBV6-1	NA	TRBJ1-2	TRBD1	CASSDTDRGGYGYTF	TGTGCCAGCAGTGACACGGACAGGGGTGGGTATGGCTACACCTTC
TRBV7-9	NA	TRBJ2-7	NA	CASSLTSEQYF	TGTGCCAGCAGCCTGACTAGTGAGCAGTACTTC
TRBV18	NA	TRBJ2-1	NA	CASSLGLSAYNEQFF	TGTGCCAGCTCACTTGGGCTGTCTGCCTACAATGAGCAGTTCTTC
TRBV13	once	TRBJ1-1	NA	CASSLGIGGNTEAFF	TGTGCCAGCAGCTTAGGGATCGGTGGGAACACTGAAGCTTTCTTT
TRBV7-9	once	TRBJ2-1	TRBD2	CASSERGDNEQFF	TGTGCCAGCAGCGAGCGGGGGGACAATGAGCAGTTCTTC
TRBV5-1	NA	TRBJ1-4	NA	CASSARPANEKLFF	TGCGCCAGCAGCGCCAGGCCGGCTAATGAAAAACTGTTTTTT
TRBV20-1	once	TRBJ2-1	NA	CSARQRVEQFF	TGCAGTGCTAGACAGCGTGTTGAGCAGTTCTTC
TRBV6-5	NA	TRBJ1-6	TRBD1	CASSLDRVGNSPLHF	TGTGCCAGCAGTCTGGACAGGGTGGGAAATTCACCCCTCCACTTT
TRBV6-5	NA	TRBJ2-7	TRBD1	CASSYRAGGYEQYF	TGTGCCAGCAGTTATAGGGCAGGGGGCTACGAGCAGTACTTC
TRBV28	NA	TRBJ1-2	NA	CASSLSYRAGGYTF	TGTGCCAGCAGTTTGTCCTACAGGGCGGGTGGCTACACCTTC
TRBV6-1	NA	TRBJ2-5	NA	CASSEKPLYQETQYF	TGTGCCAGCAGTGAAAAGCCCCTGTACCAAGAGACCCAGTACTTC
TRBV28	NA	TRBJ2-3	TRBD2	CASSLETSGGVYTQYF	TGTGCCAGCAGTTTAGAGACTAGCGGGGGGGTATATACGCAGTATTTT
TRBV6-2/TRBV6-3	NA	TRBJ1-5	NA	CASSYGQSNQPQHF	TGTGCCAGCAGTTACGGACAGTCCAATCAGCCCCAGCATTTT
TRBV24-1	NA	TRBJ2-1	TRBD1	CATSDVPGQGKFF	TGTGCCACCAGTGACGTCCCGGGACAGGGAAAGTTCTTC
TRBV15	NA	TRBJ1-1	NA	CATSRGKGGSEAFF	TGTGCCACCAGCAGAGGAAAGGGGGGGAGTGAAGCTTTCTTT
TRBV20-1	NA	TRBJ1-1	TRBD1	CSASVYGTANTEAFF	TGCAGTGCTAGTGTCTATGGGACAGCCAACACTGAAGCTTTCTTT
TRBV15	NA	TRBJ2-5	NA	CATSWLTGGETQYF	TGTGCCACCAGCTGGCTTACTGGCGGAGAGACCCAGTACTTC
TRBV19	NA	TRBJ2-1	NA	CASSIQGLTSNEQFF	TGTGCCAGTAGTATCCAAGGACTTACCTCCAATGAGCAGTTCTTC
TRBV6-4	NA	TRBJ2-1	TRBD2	CASSDGGGEYNEQFF	TGTGCCAGCAGTGACGGCGGGGGGGAATACAATGAGCAGTTCTTC
TRBV9	many	TRBJ2-2	NA	CASSVESTELTGELFF	TGTGCCAGCAGCGTAGAATCGACAGAACTCACCGGGGAGCTGTTTTTT
TRBV9	few	TRBJ2-1	NA	CASSVHYNEQFF	TGTGCCAGCAGCGTTCACTACAATGAGCAGTTCTTC
TRBV6-1	once	TRBJ2-2	TRBD1	CASSDLVTGGGGELFF	TGTGCCAGCAGTGATTTGGTGACAGGGGGCGGGGGGGAGCTGTTTTTT
TRBV6-5	NA	TRBJ1-1	TRBD1	CASSIRTGWDTEAFF	TGTGCCAGCAGTATCCGGACAGGGTGGGACACTGAAGCTTTCTTT